This is a list of T cell receptor beta chains from one sample in a study of blood T cell repertoires in COVID-19. Sequencing was performed with immunoSEQ multiplex PCR; in TCRdb, only in-frame clones are kept and a portion is missing. This table holds 100,000 to 150,000 clones, 85% to 90% found once. Sequenced: peripheral blood. These receptors all stem from a man aged 60 to 75 with COVID-19, enrolled during active disease. Both conserved end residues are part of each CDR3. The D gene is left open where the match is weak. A clone size is listed for some rows: how often the clone was seen (once, few, many), or a class if it is expanded.

j_call d_call clone_size v_call cdr3_nt cdr3_aa
TRBJ1-2 NA NA TRBV2 TGTGCCAGCAGATACAGGCTTACTAACTATGGCTACACCTTC CASRYRLTNYGYTF
TRBJ1-2 NA NA TRBV5-1 TGCGCCAGCAGCTTCGAACCGACAGAGTATGGCTACACCTTC CASSFEPTEYGYTF
TRBJ1-1 NA NA TRBV7-2 TGTGCCAGCAGCTTAGTCTCGTCTAACACTGAAGCTTTCTTT CASSLVSSNTEAFF
TRBJ1-4 NA NA TRBV29-1 TGCAGCGTTGTCGAGGGGGTAACTAATGAAAAACTGTTTTTT CSVVEGVTNEKLFF
TRBJ1-1 NA few TRBV5-1 TGCGCCAGCAGCCGAGGACAGAGCAACACTGAAGCTTTCTTT CASSRGQSNTEAFF
TRBJ2-1 NA NA TRBV14 TGTGCCAGCAGCCACAGTATCTCCTACAATGAGCAGTTCTTC CASSHSISYNEQFF
TRBJ1-2 NA NA TRBV6-5 TGTGCCAGCAGAAACGGGGGGATCTCGAGCTATGGCTACACCTTC CASRNGGISSYGYTF
TRBJ1-1 NA NA TRBV5-6 TGTGCCAGCACTTCCTCAGGGGTCAGGGGACGGACGTACGCTGAAGCTTTCTTT CASTSSGVRGRTYAEAFF
TRBJ1-4 NA NA TRBV5-4 TGTGCCAGCAGCTTGGCACAGATTAATGAAAAACTGTTTTTT CASSLAQINEKLFF
TRBJ1-1 TRBD1 NA TRBV5-4 TGTGCCAGCAGTTTTCGGGACAGGGGCGGCGCTGAAGCTTTCTTT CASSFRDRGGAEAFF
TRBJ1-2 NA NA TRBV27 TGTGCCAGCAGTTTTAGGACAGATGGTGGCTACACCTTC CASSFRTDGGYTF
TRBJ1-6 NA NA TRBV2 TGTGCCAGCAGAGGCGGGAGGGGCTATAATTCACCCCTCCACTTT CASRGGRGYNSPLHF
TRBJ1-4 NA NA TRBV7-5 TGTGCCAGAAGCCCTCCCGCCCGGGTATTTTTT CARSPPARVFF
TRBJ1-3 TRBD1 NA TRBV12-5 TGTGCTAGTGGTTTGGCAACCGGGACAGGGTCTGGAAACACCATATATTTT CASGLATGTGSGNTIYF
TRBJ2-5 NA NA TRBV7-9 TGTGCCAGCAGTTCTGGTGCAGGGAACTTCCAAGAGACCCAGTACTTC CASSSGAGNFQETQYF
TRBJ2-7 TRBD2 NA TRBV28 TGTGCCAGCCTTCTAGCGGGGGGGCCGTACGAGCAGTACTTC CASLLAGGPYEQYF
TRBJ2-5 TRBD2 NA TRBV9 TGTGCCAGCAGCGGGGAAGCGGGATCCTACCTGAGCCAGTACTTC CASSGEAGSYLSQYF
TRBJ1-5 TRBD1 NA TRBV18 TGTGCCAGCTCTCTAGCCGGGGACAGGGGGGAACCCCAGCATTTT CASSLAGDRGEPQHF
TRBJ2-3 NA NA TRBV10-1 TGCGCCAGCAGTGAGAGGGACTCCGCTAGCACAGATACGCAGTATTTT CASSERDSASTDTQYF
TRBJ1-3 TRBD1 NA TRBV10-3 TGTGCCATCAGGACAGGACAGGTCGACTCTGGAAACACCATATATTTT CAIRTGQVDSGNTIYF
TRBJ1-1 NA NA TRBV3-1/TRBV3-2 TGTGCCAGCAGCCAAGAGCTAGTCGTATACAGGCAAGCTTTCTTT CASSQELVVYRQAFF
TRBJ2-3 NA NA TRBV7-2 TGTGCCAGCAGCTTAGGTTCAGGGGCTACGCAGTATTTT CASSLGSGATQYF
TRBJ2-1 TRBD1 NA TRBV24-1 TGTGCCACCAGTGACACTGGACAGGGGTGGAATGAGCAGTTCTTC CATSDTGQGWNEQFF
TRBJ2-2 NA NA TRBV11-3 TGTGCCAGCAGCCCAGGATGGGCGGGGCGGACCGGGGAGCTGTTTTTT CASSPGWAGRTGELFF
TRBJ2-1 TRBD1 NA TRBV6-5 TGTGCCAGCAGTCGGACAGGTGACCCCTATTCGGAGCAGTTCTTC CASSRTGDPYSEQFF
TRBJ1-1 NA NA TRBV4-2 TGTGCCAGCAGCCAAGGAAGGAGTTACACTGAAGCTTTCTTT CASSQGRSYTEAFF
TRBJ2-7 TRBD1 NA TRBV5-1 TGCGCCAGCAGCACGGGACAGCCCTACGAGCAGTACTTC CASSTGQPYEQYF